The present entry profiles one T cell receptor (beta chain) with its context. The record originates from a study of shared clonotypes between healthy human individuals. V was clipped by 2 bases and J by 4 bases, with 8 bases between them. Germline V gene data show CDR1 as MNHEY and CDR2 as SMNVEV (reference sequence). The CDR3 spans 13 residues. The assay was immunoSEQ multiplex PCR, and TCRdb's table has in-frame clones only and misses some. The sample holds over a million clones, more than 65% seen once. The source of this sequence is a man between 18 and 35 years old in good health. V and J are TRBV27 and TRBJ1-2; D not resolved. The sample comprised memory CD4+ T cells sorted from blood. Subset given: CD45RA-negative fraction. The DNA of the CDR3 is TGTGCCAGCAGTTTAGTGGCGGGCTATGGCTACACCTTC. Protein product: CASSLVAGYGYTF.